A selection of T cell receptor beta chains follows, all from one sample in a study of beta chain features in type 1 diabetes. This table comes from immunoSEQ multiplex PCR, and its TCRdb copy is limited to in-frame clones, with some not included. Here the sample spans fewer than 350,000 clones, around 20% being singletons. Input material: naive CD4+ T cells from blood. Receptors were obtained from a woman aged 18-35 years in good health. CDR3s include the opening cysteine and the closing phenylalanine or tryptophan. A D gene is named only where the DNA matches it firmly. A row's size may be missing; if present it is once, few, many or a size class.

TRBV30,TRBJ2-1,-,-,TGTGCCTGGGGGGGGGCTAGCCCACGACTCGGGCAGTTCTTC,CAWGGASPRLGQFF
TRBV4-1,TRBJ2-7,TRBD2,few,TGCGCCAGCAGCCTCATCCGGACTAGCGGGCCCCTCTACGAGCAGTACTTC,CASSLIRTSGPLYEQYF
TRBV7-2,TRBJ2-7,-,-,TGTGCCAGCAGCTTACTAGGGGCCTACGAGCAGTACTTC,CASSLLGAYEQYF
TRBV4-1,TRBJ1-2,TRBD1,-,TGCGCCAGCAGCCGGACAGGGTCTAACTATGGCTACACCTTC,CASSRTGSNYGYTF
TRBV7-9,TRBJ2-1,-,-,TGTGCCAGCAGCATCACGACTGCAACAGGGTACAATGAGCAGTTCTTC,CASSITTATGYNEQFF
TRBV2,TRBJ2-5,TRBD1,-,TGTGCCAGCAGAAAAGGGACAGAGCAAGAGACCCAGTACTTC,CASRKGTEQETQYF
TRBV14,TRBJ1-5,-,few,TGTGCCAGCAGCCAAGGACAGAACCTAAATCAGCCCCAGCATTTT,CASSQGQNLNQPQHF
TRBV29-1,TRBJ1-2,-,few,TGCAGCGTTGTCCGCCGGGATGCTAACTATGGCTACACCTTC,CSVVRRDANYGYTF
TRBV6-6,TRBJ1-6,TRBD1,few,TGTGCCAGCAGCCGGACAGGGACCATCTATAATTCACCCCTCCACTTT,CASSRTGTIYNSPLHF
TRBV9,TRBJ2-5,TRBD1,few,TGTGCCAGCAGCGGAGGACAGGTGAGAGAGACCCAGTACTTC,CASSGGQVRETQYF
TRBV30,TRBJ2-1,-,-,TGTGCCTGGAGTGTACAGAAACAAGAGCAGTTCTTC,CAWSVQKQEQFF
TRBV4-1,TRBJ2-1,TRBD2,few,TGCGCCAGCAGCCAAGATCGGTTTTCTAGCGGGAGGGCAGGCAATGAGCAGTTCTTC,CASSQDRFSSGRAGNEQFF
TRBV7-6,TRBJ2-7,-,few,TGTGCCAGCAGCTTAGTGCCGGGGAGCGACGAGCAGTACTTC,CASSLVPGSDEQYF
TRBV5-1,TRBJ2-7,-,-,TGCGCCAGCAGCTTGGATGCAGGGGGGCGCGAGCAGTACTTC,CASSLDAGGREQYF
TRBV5-1,TRBJ1-4,-,few,TGCGCCAGCAGCTTGGTAGGACGCCGCACTAGCAATGAAAAACTGTTTTTT,CASSLVGRRTSNEKLFF
TRBV7-2,TRBJ2-5,-,-,TGTGCCAGCAGCTTACAGGGGAAGGAGACCCAGTACTTC,CASSLQGKETQYF
TRBV7-2,TRBJ2-1,TRBD1,few,TGTGCCAGCAGCGCCAGGGGGCGGGAGCAGTTCTTC,CASSARGREQFF
TRBV7-9,TRBJ2-7,-,-,TGTGCCAGCAGCCGCAGGGACGAGCAGTACTTC,CASSRRDEQYF
TRBV21-1,TRBJ2-3,-,few,TGTGCCAGCAGCATCCCGGGACAGGGACATTTT,CASSIPGQGHF
TRBV5-4,TRBJ2-1,TRBD1,few,TGTGCCAGCAGCACAGGGGGCGTCTCATACAATGAGCAGTTCTTC,CASSTGGVSYNEQFF
TRBV19,TRBJ1-6,-,-,TGTGCCAGTAGTACTCGACAGTATAATTCACCCCTCCACTTT,CASSTRQYNSPLHF
TRBV18,TRBJ1-5,-,-,TGTGCCAGCTCACCCACACCGGACAGCTACAATCAGCCCCAGCATTTT,CASSPTPDSYNQPQHF
TRBV18,TRBJ2-7,TRBD1,-,TGTGCCAGCTCGCCTAAACAGGGGGCCGGCTACGAGCAGTACTTC,CASSPKQGAGYEQYF
TRBV18,TRBJ1-6,-,-,TGTGCCAGCTCACCCGGGACATCTAATAATTCACCCCTCCACTTT,CASSPGTSNNSPLHF
TRBV18,TRBJ2-1,-,few,TGTGCCAGCTCACCACCGGGAGGTTATGAGCAGTTCTTC,CASSPPGGYEQFF
TRBV30,TRBJ2-3,-,few,TGTGCCTGGGGACTCTCCCTGACAGATACGCAGTATTTT,CAWGLSLTDTQYF
TRBV30,TRBJ2-2,-,-,TGTGCCTGGAGTGTACAATCCGGGGAGCTGTTTTTT,CAWSVQSGELFF
TRBV9,TRBJ2-5,TRBD2,few,TGTGCCAGCAGCGGATCTAGCGGGGTCGTAGAGACCCAGTACTTC,CASSGSSGVVETQYF
TRBV7-2,TRBJ2-3,-,-,TGTGCCAGCAGCTTAGTAGTGACAGATACGCAGTATTTT,CASSLVVTDTQYF
TRBV4-1,TRBJ2-1,TRBD2,-,TGCGCCAGCAGCCAGGGGACTAGCGGGAGTGGGTATGAGCAGTTCTTC,CASSQGTSGSGYEQFF
TRBV7-9,TRBJ2-7,-,-,TGTGCCAGCAGCTTACGCGCGACAGGGACTTACGAGCAGTACTTC,CASSLRATGTYEQYF
TRBV7-9,TRBJ2-5,TRBD2,-,TGTGCCAGCAGAAGAACTAGCGGGACTCAAGAGACCCAGTACTTC,CASRRTSGTQETQYF
TRBV4-1,TRBJ1-5,-,-,TGCGCCAGCAGCCAAGGGGGAGCATATGGCAATCAGCCCCAGCATTTT,CASSQGGAYGNQPQHF
TRBV29-1,TRBJ2-1,TRBD2,-,TGCAGCGTTGAAGATCTCCGCTTGGGACTAGCGGGAGTGGAGCAGTTCTTC,CSVEDLRLGLAGVEQFF
TRBV5-6,TRBJ2-3,TRBD1,-,TGTGCCAGCAGCTTGGGACAGGGGGCCAGTGGCACAGATACGCAGTATTTT,CASSLGQGASGTDTQYF
TRBV4-3,TRBJ1-5,-,few,TGCGCCAGCAGCCAAGAGTACAGGTTGGTCCAGCCCCAGCATTTT,CASSQEYRLVQPQHF
TRBV29-1,TRBJ2-1,TRBD1,-,TGCAGCGTTGGGGGGGGACAGGGATTGGATGAGCAGTTCTTC,CSVGGGQGLDEQFF
TRBV18,TRBJ2-7,TRBD1,few,TGTGCCAGCTCACCCCGGGACAGCGCCTTGGAGCAGTACTTC,CASSPRDSALEQYF
TRBV6-5,TRBJ1-2,-,-,TGTGCCAGCAGCCAAGCCCTTTCGTCTGGCTACACCTTC,CASSQALSSGYTF
TRBV18,TRBJ2-5,-,few,TGTGCCAGCTCACCTCTAGCGCCCCAAGAGACCCAGTACTTC,CASSPLAPQETQYF
TRBV25-1,TRBJ2-7,TRBD1,-,TGTGCCAGCAGTGGGACAGGGGGCTCCTACGAGCAGTACTTC,CASSGTGGSYEQYF
TRBV18,TRBJ2-5,-,few,TGTGCCAGCTCACCAGGGCAAACTGGCCAAGGGGCCCAGTACTTC,CASSPGQTGQGAQYF
TRBV30,TRBJ1-4,-,-,TGTGCCTGGAACCCTCCGACCGCGGGGACTAATGAAAAACTGTTTTTT,CAWNPPTAGTNEKLFF
TRBV27,TRBJ2-5,-,-,TGTGCCAGCAGTTTCGGGTCTGCGGAGACCCAGTACTTC,CASSFGSAETQYF
TRBV6-6,TRBJ1-1,-,few,TGTGCCAGCAGTTACACAGAGAACACTGAAGCTTTCTTT,CASSYTENTEAFF
TRBV5-1,TRBJ2-1,TRBD1,-,TGCGCCAGCAGCTTGGTGAAGGGGGCCCATGAGCAGTTCTTC,CASSLVKGAHEQFF
TRBV4-2,TRBJ2-2,-,-,TGTGCCAGCAGCCAAGATTACAGCTCCGGGGAGCTGTTTTTT,CASSQDYSSGELFF
TRBV5-4,TRBJ2-5,TRBD2,-,TGTGCCAGCAGCCCGGGACTGCGGGGGGAAGAGACCCAGTACTTC,CASSPGLRGEETQYF
TRBV2,TRBJ2-4,TRBD1,-,TGTGCCAGCAGTGAAGGGGAGGGGGACAGGGGGTACTTC,CASSEGEGDRGYF
TRBV30,TRBJ1-2,-,-,TGTGCCTGGATACAGGGCGGCTATGGCTACACCTTC,CAWIQGGYGYTF
TRBV18,TRBJ1-1,-,-,TGTGCCAGCTCACGTGGCACGAACACTGAAGCTTTCTTT,CASSRGTNTEAFF
TRBV5-1,TRBJ2-5,TRBD2,few,TGCGCCAGCAGCTCCTCACTAGCGGGAGAGACCCAGTACTTC,CASSSSLAGETQYF
TRBV5-1,TRBJ2-3,-,few,TGCGCCAGCAGCTTCCGGTTGTCAGATACGCAGTATTTT,CASSFRLSDTQYF
TRBV7-2,TRBJ2-7,TRBD2,few,TGTGCCAGCAGCTGGACTAGCGGGAGCCCCGGGTACGAGCAGTACTTC,CASSWTSGSPGYEQYF